Listed below are T cell receptor beta chains from one sample, sequenced in a study of blood T cell repertoires in COVID-19. This table comes from immunoSEQ multiplex PCR, and its TCRdb copy is limited to in-frame clones, with some not included. Altogether 250,000 to 300,000 clones are present, about 88% being singletons, with the ten largest covering 3.6%. The sequenced sample consisted of peripheral blood. The receptors derive from a man in his late teens or twenties with active or convalescent COVID-19. The CDR3 runs from the conserved cysteine through the conserved F or W. Each record gives: J gene, V gene, CDR3 length, CDR3 protein.

>TRBJ2-3|TRBV12-5|13
CASGLSSTDTQYF
>TRBJ2-1|TRBV9|15
CASSVVSSSYNEQFF
>TRBJ2-7|TRBV30|13
CARTTGSSYEQYF
>TRBJ2-3|TRBV28|16
CASSLRASPNTNTQYF
>TRBJ2-1|TRBV6-5|14
CASIGPSSYNEQFF
>TRBJ1-5|TRBV6-5|14
CASSYGRGNQPQHF
>TRBJ2-5|TRBV10-3|13
CANAQGAQETQYF
>TRBJ2-2|TRBV11-2|18
CASSLVREDRLEAGELFF
>TRBJ2-7|TRBV12-3/TRBV12-4|11
CASSSYYEQYF
>TRBJ2-3|TRBV6-5|11
CASASGDTQYF
>TRBJ2-2|TRBV2|14
CASSEFRNTGELFF
>TRBJ1-2|TRBV6-1|15
CASSEADIPTGGYTF
>TRBJ2-3|TRBV5-1|16
CASSLEGQPLTDTQYF
>TRBJ1-2|TRBV7-3|14
CASSLMGQSYGYTF
>TRBJ2-7|TRBV4-1|13
CASATGLSGEQYF
>TRBJ1-5|TRBV10-3|15
CAISPGHISNQPQHF
>TRBJ2-7|TRBV25-1|11
CASSEFGEQYF
>TRBJ1-1|TRBV6-5|15
CASSRGTGMNTEAFF
>TRBJ2-3|TRBV19|15
CASRGREGPLGVKYF
>TRBJ1-2|TRBV12-3/TRBV12-4|12
CASSVSGVSYTF
>TRBJ1-6|TRBV4-1|15
CASSQAQALLAPLHF
>TRBJ1-6|TRBV6-1|15
CASSEARGAGSPLHF
>TRBJ1-1|TRBV7-8|13
CASSRTRHTEAFF
>TRBJ2-7|TRBV5-5|16
CASSLGKQGVSYEQYF
>TRBJ1-6|TRBV6-5|15
CASSYHGENASPLHF
>TRBJ2-1|TRBV15|18
CATSAPGLAGAAYNEQFF
>TRBJ2-1|TRBV4-3|17
CASSQEGRAGGGYEQFF
>TRBJ1-1|TRBV5-1|16
CASSLAPTGGNTEAFF
>TRBJ1-1|TRBV5-1|13
CASSFTGGTEAFF
>TRBJ2-1|TRBV5-6|13
CASSLMQGVGQFF
>TRBJ2-7|TRBV15|15
CATSRGTGGSYEQYF
>TRBJ2-1|TRBV28|18
CASSFPSGGGSSYNEQFF